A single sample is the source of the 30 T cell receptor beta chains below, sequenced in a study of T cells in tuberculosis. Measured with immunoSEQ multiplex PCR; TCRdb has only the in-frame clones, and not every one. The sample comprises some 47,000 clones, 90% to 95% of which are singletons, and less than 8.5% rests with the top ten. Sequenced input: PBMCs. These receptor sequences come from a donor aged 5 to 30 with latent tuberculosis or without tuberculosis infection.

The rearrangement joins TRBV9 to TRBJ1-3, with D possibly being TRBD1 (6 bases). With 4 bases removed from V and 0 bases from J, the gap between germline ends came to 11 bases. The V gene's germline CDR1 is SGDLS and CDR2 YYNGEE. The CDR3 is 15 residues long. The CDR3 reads CASSMSTGSGNTIYF. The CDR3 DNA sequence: TGTGCCAGCAGCATGTCGACAGGCTCTGGAAACACCATATATTTT. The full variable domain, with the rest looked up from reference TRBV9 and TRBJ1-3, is DSGVTQTPKHLITATGQRVTLRCSPRSGDLSVYWYQQSLDQGLQFLIQYYNGEERAKGNILERFSAQQFPDLHSELNLSSLELGDSALYFCASSMSTGSGNTIYFGEGSWLTVV.

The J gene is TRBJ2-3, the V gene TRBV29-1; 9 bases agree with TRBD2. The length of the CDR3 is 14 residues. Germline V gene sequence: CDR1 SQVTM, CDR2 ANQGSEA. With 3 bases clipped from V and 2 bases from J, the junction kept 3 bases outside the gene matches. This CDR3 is CSVDGLAYTDTQYF. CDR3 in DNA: TGCAGCGTTGACGGACTAGCGTACACAGATACGCAGTATTTT.

The CDR3 DNA follows: TGTGCCAGTAGTATAGGGCCCATCACTGAAGCTTTCTTT. It yields the protein CASSIGPITEAFF. The rearrangement joins TRBV19 to TRBJ1-1, with unresolved D. Trimming pared 1 base from V and 4 bases from J, leaving 7 bases between. This CDR3 contains 13 residues. The germline V gene encodes CDR1 LNHDA and CDR2 SQIVND (reference sequence).

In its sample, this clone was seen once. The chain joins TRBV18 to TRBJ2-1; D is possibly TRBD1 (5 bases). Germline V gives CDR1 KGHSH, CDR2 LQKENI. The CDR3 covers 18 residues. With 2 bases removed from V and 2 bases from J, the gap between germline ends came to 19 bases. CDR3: CASSPFQGSRSTYNEQFF. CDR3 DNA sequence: TGTGCCAGCTCACCATTTCAGGGTAGCCGTTCTACCTACAATGAGCAGTTCTTC.

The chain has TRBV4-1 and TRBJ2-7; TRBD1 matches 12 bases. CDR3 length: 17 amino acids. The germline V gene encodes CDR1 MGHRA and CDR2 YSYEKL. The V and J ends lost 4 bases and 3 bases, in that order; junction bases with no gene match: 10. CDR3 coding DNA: TGCGCCAGCAGCCCCATTTCGGGACAGGGGGCATTCTACGAGCAGTACTTC. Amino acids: CASSPISGQGAFYEQYF.

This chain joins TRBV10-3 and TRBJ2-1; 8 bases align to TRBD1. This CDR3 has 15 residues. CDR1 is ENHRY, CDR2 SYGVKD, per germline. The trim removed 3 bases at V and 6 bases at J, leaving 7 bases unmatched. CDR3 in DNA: TGTGCCATCAGTGACGGTAACAGGGGGAGCAATGAGCAGTTCTTC. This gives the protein CAISDGNRGSNEQFF.

Here the CDR3 reads CASSEGSPPEDTEAFF. CDR3 sequence (DNA): TGTGCCAGCAGTGAAGGGAGCCCCCCGGAGGACACTGAAGCTTTCTTT. The V call is TRBV6-1, the J call TRBJ1-1, with D uncertain. The CDR3 loop spans 16 amino acids. The germline CDR1 and CDR2 sequences are MNHNS and SASEGT. V lost 1 base to trimming and J lost 3 bases, with 15 bases between them.

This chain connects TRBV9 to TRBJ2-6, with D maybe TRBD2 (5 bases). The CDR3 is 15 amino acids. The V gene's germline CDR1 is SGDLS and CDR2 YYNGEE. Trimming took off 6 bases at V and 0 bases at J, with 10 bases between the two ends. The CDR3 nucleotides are TGTGCCAGCACCAGAGAGGGCTCTGGGGCCAACGTCCTGACTTTC. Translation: CASTREGSGANVLTF.

The CDR3 reads CASSLGGQGHYGYTF. The CDR3 nucleotides are TGTGCCAGCAGTTTAGGCGGACAGGGTCATTATGGCTACACCTTC. This chain uses TRBV27 with TRBJ1-2; 8 nucleotides agree with TRBD1. Germline CDR1 reads MNHEY; CDR2 reads SMNVEV (reference sequence). Unmatched junction bases numbered 7, after V lost 2 bases and J lost 5 bases. This CDR3 is 15 amino acids long.

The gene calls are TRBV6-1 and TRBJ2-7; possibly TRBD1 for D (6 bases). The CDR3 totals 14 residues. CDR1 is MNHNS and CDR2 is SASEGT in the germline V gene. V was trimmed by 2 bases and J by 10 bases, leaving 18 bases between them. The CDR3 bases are TGTGCCAGCAGTGAAACGGGCAGGGGCGTGGAACAGTACTTC. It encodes CASSETGRGVEQYF.

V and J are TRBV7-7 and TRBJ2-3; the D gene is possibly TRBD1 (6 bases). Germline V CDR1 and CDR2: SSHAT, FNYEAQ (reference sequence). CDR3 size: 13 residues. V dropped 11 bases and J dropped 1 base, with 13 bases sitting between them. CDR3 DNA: TGTGCCCAGGGACACCTCCGCACAGATACGCAGTATTTT. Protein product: CAQGHLRTDTQYF.

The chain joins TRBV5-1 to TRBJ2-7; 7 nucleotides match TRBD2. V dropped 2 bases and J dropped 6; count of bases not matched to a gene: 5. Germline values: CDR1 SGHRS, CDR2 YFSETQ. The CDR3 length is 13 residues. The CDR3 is CASSFPGGGEQYF. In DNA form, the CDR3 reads TGCGCCAGCAGCTTTCCGGGAGGAGGCGAGCAGTACTTC.

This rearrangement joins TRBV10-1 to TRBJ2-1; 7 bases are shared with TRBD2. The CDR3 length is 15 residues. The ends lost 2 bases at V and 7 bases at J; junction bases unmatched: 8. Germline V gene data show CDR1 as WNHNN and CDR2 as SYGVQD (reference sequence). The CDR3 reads CASSEGGAGNNEQFF. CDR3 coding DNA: TGCGCCAGCAGTGAGGGGGGAGCGGGGAATAATGAGCAGTTCTTC.

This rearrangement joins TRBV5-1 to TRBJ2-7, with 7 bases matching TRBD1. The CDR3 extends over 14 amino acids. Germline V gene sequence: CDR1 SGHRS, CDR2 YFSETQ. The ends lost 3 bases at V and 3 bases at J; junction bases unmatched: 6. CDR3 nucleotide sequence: TGCGCCAGCAGCTCTAAAAGACAGGGCTACGAGCAGTACTTC. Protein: CASSSKRQGYEQYF.

CDR3 sequence (DNA): TGCGCCAGCAGCTTGCCTATCCTAGCGGGAGCTGACACAGATACGCAGTATTTT. This gives the protein CASSLPILAGADTDTQYF. The chain employs TRBV5-1 and TRBJ2-3, with 10 bases aligning to TRBD2. This CDR3 region has 18 residues. Unmatched junction bases numbered 10, after V lost 1 base and J lost 2 bases. Germline-derived CDR1 and CDR2 are SGHRS and YFSETQ.

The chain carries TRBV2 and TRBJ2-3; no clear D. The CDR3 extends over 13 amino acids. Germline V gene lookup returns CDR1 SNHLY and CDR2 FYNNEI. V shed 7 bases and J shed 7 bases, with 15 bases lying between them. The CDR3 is CASIQSLLYTQYF. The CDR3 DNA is TGTGCCAGCATCCAAAGCCTTCTATATACGCAGTATTTT.

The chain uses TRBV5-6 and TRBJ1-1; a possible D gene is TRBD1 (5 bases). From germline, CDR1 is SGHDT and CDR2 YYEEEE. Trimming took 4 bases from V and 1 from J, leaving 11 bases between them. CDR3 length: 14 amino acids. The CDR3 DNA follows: TGTGCCAGCAGCCCCGGACACCCGAACACTGAAGCTTTCTTT. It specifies CASSPGHPNTEAFF. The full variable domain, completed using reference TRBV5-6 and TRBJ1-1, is DAGVTQSPTHLIKTRGQQVTLRCSPKSGHDTVSWYQQALGQGPQFIFQYYEEEERQRGNFPDRFSGHQFPNYSSELNVNALLLGDSALYLCASSPGHPNTEAFFGQGTRLTVV.

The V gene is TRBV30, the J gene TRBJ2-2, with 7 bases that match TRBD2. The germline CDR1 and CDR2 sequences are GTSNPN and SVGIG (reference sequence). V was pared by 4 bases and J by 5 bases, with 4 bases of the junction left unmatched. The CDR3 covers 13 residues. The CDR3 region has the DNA TGTGCCTGGACAGAAGCGGGGACCGGGGAGCTGTTTTTT. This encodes CAWTEAGTGELFF.

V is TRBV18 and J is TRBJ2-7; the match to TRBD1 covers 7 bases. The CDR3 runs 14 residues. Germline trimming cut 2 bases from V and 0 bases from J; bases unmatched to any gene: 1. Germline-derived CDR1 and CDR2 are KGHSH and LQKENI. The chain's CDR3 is CASSPGTASYEQYF. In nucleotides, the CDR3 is TGTGCCAGCTCACCAGGGACAGCCTCCTACGAGCAGTACTTC.

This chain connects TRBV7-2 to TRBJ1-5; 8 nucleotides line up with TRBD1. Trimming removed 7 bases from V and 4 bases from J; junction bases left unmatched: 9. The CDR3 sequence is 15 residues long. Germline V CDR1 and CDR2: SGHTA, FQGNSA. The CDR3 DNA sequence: TGTGCCAGCACCCCCGACAGGGGACTAAATCAGCCCCAGCATTTT. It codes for CASTPDRGLNQPQHF.

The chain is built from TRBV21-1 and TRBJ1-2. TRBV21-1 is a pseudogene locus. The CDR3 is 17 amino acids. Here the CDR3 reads CASSTQRGGEANYGYTF. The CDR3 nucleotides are TGTGCCAGCAGTACTCAGAGGGGGGGAGAAGCTAACTATGGCTACACCTTC.

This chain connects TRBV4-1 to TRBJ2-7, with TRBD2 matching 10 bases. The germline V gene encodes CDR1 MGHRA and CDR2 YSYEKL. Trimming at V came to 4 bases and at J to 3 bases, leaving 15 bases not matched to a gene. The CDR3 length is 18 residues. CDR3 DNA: TGCGCCAGCAGCCCCCTCGGTGTAGTAGCGGGAGGATACTACGAGCAGTACTTC. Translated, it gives CASSPLGVVAGGYYEQYF.

CDR3 sequence reads: CASSLGGIYEQYF. The CDR3 DNA reads as TGTGCCAGCAGCTTAGGAGGGATCTACGAGCAGTACTTC. J is TRBJ2-7 and V is TRBV7-9; possible D gene TRBD2, 5 bases. The CDR3 covers 13 residues. Per the germline V gene, CDR1 is SEHNR and CDR2 is FQNEAQ (reference sequence). Trimming pared 1 base from V and 3 bases from J, leaving 7 bases between.

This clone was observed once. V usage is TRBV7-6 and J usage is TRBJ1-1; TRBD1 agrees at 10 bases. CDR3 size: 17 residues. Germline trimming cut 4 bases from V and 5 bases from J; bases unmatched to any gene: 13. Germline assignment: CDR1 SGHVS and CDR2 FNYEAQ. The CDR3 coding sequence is TGTGCCAGCAGCTCCGGGACAGGGGAACCCCAGGTGACTGAAGCTTTCTTT. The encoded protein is CASSSGTGEPQVTEAFF.

In DNA form, the CDR3 reads TGTGCCAGCAGACGGGACAGGGTCCCGGAGAGCTCCTACAATGAGCAGTTCTTC. This sequence encodes CASRRDRVPESSYNEQFF. The genes are TRBV2 and TRBJ2-1, with 9 bases fitting TRBD1. V lost 6 bases, J lost 0 bases, and 12 bases stayed unmatched. The germline gives CDR1 SNHLY, CDR2 FYNNEI. The CDR3 covers 18 residues. The variable domain in full, with the rest retrieved from reference TRBV2 and TRBJ2-1, is EPEVTQTPSHQVTQMGQEVILRCVPISNHLYFYWYRQILGQKVEFLVSFYNNEISEKSEIFDDQFSVERPDGSNFTLKIRSTKLEDSAMYFCASRRDRVPESSYNEQFFGPGTRLTVL.

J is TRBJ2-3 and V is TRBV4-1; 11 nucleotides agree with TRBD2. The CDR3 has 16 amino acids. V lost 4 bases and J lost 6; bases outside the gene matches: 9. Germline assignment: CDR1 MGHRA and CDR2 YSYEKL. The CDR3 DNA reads TGCGCCAGCAGCCTACAACTAGCGGGGGAGGGGGATACGCAGTATTTT. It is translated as CASSLQLAGEGDTQYF.

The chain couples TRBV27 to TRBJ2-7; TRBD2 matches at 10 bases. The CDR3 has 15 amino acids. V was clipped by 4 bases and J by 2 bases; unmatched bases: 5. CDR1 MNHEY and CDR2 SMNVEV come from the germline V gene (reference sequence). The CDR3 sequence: CASSSRTSGTYEQYF. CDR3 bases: TGTGCCAGCAGTTCCCGGACTAGCGGTACCTACGAGCAGTACTTC.

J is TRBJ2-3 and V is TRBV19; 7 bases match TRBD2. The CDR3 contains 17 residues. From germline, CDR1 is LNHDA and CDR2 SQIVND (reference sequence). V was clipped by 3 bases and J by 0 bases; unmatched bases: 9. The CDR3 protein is CASSMEASGTSTDTQYF. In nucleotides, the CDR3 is TGTGCCAGTAGTATGGAAGCTAGCGGAACTAGCACAGATACGCAGTATTTT.

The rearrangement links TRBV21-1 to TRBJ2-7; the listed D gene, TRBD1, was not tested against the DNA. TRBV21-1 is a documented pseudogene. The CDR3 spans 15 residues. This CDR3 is CASTTTDSWGYEQYF. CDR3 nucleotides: TGTGCCAGCACCACCACGGACAGTTGGGGTTACGAGCAGTACTTC.

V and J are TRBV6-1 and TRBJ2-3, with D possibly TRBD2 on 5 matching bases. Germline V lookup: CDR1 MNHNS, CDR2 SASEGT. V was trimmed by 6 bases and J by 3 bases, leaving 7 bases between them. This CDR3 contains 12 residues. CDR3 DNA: TGTGCCAGCAGCCTAGCAACAGATACGCAGTATTTT. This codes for CASSLATDTQYF.